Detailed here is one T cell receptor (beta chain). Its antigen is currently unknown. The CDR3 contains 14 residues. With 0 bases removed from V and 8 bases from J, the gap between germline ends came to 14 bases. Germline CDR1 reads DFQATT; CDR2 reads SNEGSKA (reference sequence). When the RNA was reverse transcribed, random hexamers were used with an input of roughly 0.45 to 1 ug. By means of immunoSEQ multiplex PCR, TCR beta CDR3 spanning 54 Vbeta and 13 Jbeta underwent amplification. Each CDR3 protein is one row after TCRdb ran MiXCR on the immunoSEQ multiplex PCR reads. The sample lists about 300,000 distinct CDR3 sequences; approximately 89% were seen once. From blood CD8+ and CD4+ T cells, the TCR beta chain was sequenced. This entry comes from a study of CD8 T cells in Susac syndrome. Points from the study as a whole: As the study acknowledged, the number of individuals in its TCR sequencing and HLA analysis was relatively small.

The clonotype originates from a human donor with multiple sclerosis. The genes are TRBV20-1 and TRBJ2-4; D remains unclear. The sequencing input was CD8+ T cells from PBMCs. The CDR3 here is CSARDSEWVDIQYF. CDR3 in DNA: TGCAGTGCTAGAGATTCGGAATGGGTAGACATTCAGTACTTC.